This T cell receptor beta chain was recorded in a study of identical twins. The study, taken as a whole, reports: High-abundance cord blood beta clonotypes had fewer insertions; memory repertoires showed none. Where out-of-frame alpha sequences were twin-shared, they showed excess low generation probability.

TCRdb processed the 5' RACE reads anew with MiXCR; each CDR3 protein has one entry. Among 250,000 or so distinct CDR3 sequences listed, about 12% were seen once. CDR1 and CDR2 from the germline V gene are SGHVS and FQNEAQ. This CDR3 contains 15 residues. The V and J ends lost 4 bases and 3 bases respectively, with 15 bases between them. This clonotype was counted a few times. What it binds is not known. This sample also appeared in a second study, on yellow fever vaccine responses in identical twins.

Material for sequencing was memory (CD45RO+) T cells sorted from blood. The sequence was obtained from a woman between 18 and 29 years old in good health. V and J are TRBV7-8 and TRBJ1-1; the D is unclear. CDR3 region: CASSSSYLGDTEAFF. CDR3 bases: TGTGCCAGCAGCTCATCCTACTTGGGCGACACTGAAGCTTTCTTT.